This entry features one TCR beta chain sequence. Its target is not known. Trimming took 0 bases from V and 2 from J, leaving 11 bases between them. CDR1 and CDR2 from the germline V gene are SGHDT and YYEEEE. The CDR3 has 15 residues. This sample is part of a study of T cell responses to AZD1222 COVID-19 vaccine. Produced via immunoSEQ multiplex PCR; TCRdb's table is partial and in-frame only. This sample has approximately 130,000 clones; 80% to 90% occur once, and the top ten carry around 10%. Overall study results and limits: Donors were largely white British and mainly female; clonal diversity was possibly underestimated. Across spike, vaccine-associated CD4 TCRs were found, dominant at 160-218 and 743-854. Among AZD1222 vaccinees, only five to seven were seropositive at baseline.

This specimen was peripheral blood, taken on day 0 of MenACWY control vaccination. J is TRBJ1-1 and V is TRBV5-6; no definite D call. This clonotype was obtained from an adult in good health. The CDR3 DNA is TGTGCCAGCAGCTTGGGGCCCGGGAGAAACACTGAAGCTTTCTTT. Protein: CASSLGPGRNTEAFF.